This entry lists 2 T cell receptor beta chains sequenced from one sample in a study of shared clonotypes between healthy human individuals. Generated by immunoSEQ multiplex PCR, the TCRdb table keeps only in-frame clones and is missing some. The data contain 500,000 or so clones, about 96% of them singletons. The sequencing input was naive CD4+ T cells sorted from blood. Subset described: CD45RA+ positively selected. The receptors were sampled from a woman aged 25-40 years in good health.

V usage is TRBV7-9 and J usage is TRBJ1-2, with D maybe TRBD1 (6 bases). V lost 3 bases and J lost 7, with 12 bases in between. Germline loops: CDR1 SEHNR, CDR2 FQNEAQ (reference sequence). The CDR3 totals 13 residues. The CDR3 sequence: CASSFPGAGGYTF. CDR3 in DNA: TGTGCCAGCAGCTTTCCGGGGGCGGGTGGCTACACCTTC.

The rearrangement links TRBV14 to TRBJ2-7; D unresolved. The CDR3 loop spans 16 amino acids. The germline V gene has CDR1 SGHDN and CDR2 FVKESK. Trimming removed 2 bases from V and 9 bases from J, with 23 bases in between. The CDR3: CASSQPLETPKYPQYF. In nucleotides, the CDR3 is TGTGCCAGCAGCCAACCCTTAGAGACCCCAAAATACCCGCAGTACTTC.